This T cell receptor (beta chain) was sequenced during a study of CD8 T cells in ankylosing spondylitis (dated by TCRdb to about 2017). About the full investigation: To find TCR variants linked to disease, the study profiled T cell receptor beta repertoires in ankylosing spondylitis patients and healthy donors. The full study cohort was made up of about 24 ankylosing spondylitis patients and 108 healthy donors. Peripheral blood was sampled, and synovial fluid was additionally collected from ankylosing spondylitis patients.

What the research found in general, with its limitations: Some TCR beta motif variants had previously been reported in synovial fluid and blood of reactive arthritis patients, which suggested common disease-initiation mechanisms. Blood from ankylosing spondylitis patients appeared to be characterized by a TCR beta motif composed of eight highly homologous amino acid variants. Significant enrichment of the disease-linked clones was reported in matched synovial fluid samples from ankylosing spondylitis patients. In peripheral blood, the disease-linked clones were found at relatively low frequencies and had a CD8+ phenotype.

Sequencing took place on an Illumina HiSeq 2500. TCR beta libraries were prepared by quantitative 5'-RACE with molecular barcodes. In the authors' own workflow: A new computational method, built on a probabilistic model of VDJ rearrangement, was used to identify disease-linked TCR variants. TCRdb applied fastp at Q25 and MiXCR to the public reads, then kept only in-frame beta chains. Each record represents a unique CDR3 protein, reported with the most common genes and DNA among its rows. The V and J calls follow TCRdb's processing rather than the paper's. In this sample the table shows over 450,000 distinct CDR3 sequences, approximately 11% of which occur a single time. The ten biggest clones cover about 6.5% of the sample. Unmatched junction bases come to 7, with V trimmed by 1 base and J by 9 bases. Taken from cysteine to phenylalanine, the CDR3 has 15 residues. Only the CDR3 part of the read is kept: 45 bases, read in frame from the first base.

In the case of this clonotype: Its specific antigen is unknown. The record has no base qualities; no much larger clone is one base away.

The origin of this receptor is a male donor with ankylosing spondylitis. The rearrangement joined TRBV12-3 or TRBV12-4 to TRBJ2-1; 9 of the junction bases match TRBD2. The sequenced sample consisted of blood, either unsorted or a sorted T cell fraction (not recorded which). The DNA is TGTGCCAGCAGTTTAGGGGCGGGAGGGCAGGGTGAGCAGTTCTTC. Protein translation: CASSLGAGGQGEQFF.